This T cell receptor beta chain was retrieved from a study of shared clonotypes between healthy human individuals. With 0 bases removed from V and 3 bases from J, the gap between germline ends came to 16 bases. The CDR3 sequence is 16 residues long. Germline V gene data show CDR1 as SGHTS and CDR2 as YDEGEE. Assay: immunoSEQ multiplex PCR; the TCRdb copy retains only in-frame clones and omits some. This sample yields under 600,000 clones, of which about 98% are seen a single time; 0.3% belongs to the top ten. CD8 cells classed as naive were CD45RO-negative and positively selected for CCR7, excluding terminally differentiated effector memory CD45RA+ cells.

Sequenced sample: naive CD8+ T cells sorted from blood. The origin of this receptor is a man aged 25-40 years in good health. The chain joins TRBV5-8 to TRBJ2-7; D could derive from TRBD1 or TRBD2 (5 bases each). CDR3 residues: CASSLDWTGDLYEQYF. CDR3 bases: TGTGCCAGCAGCTTGGATTGGACCGGGGACCTCTACGAGCAGTACTTC.